Below are 29 T cell receptor beta chains sequenced from a single sample in a study of blood T cells in healthy people across ages. Through a sample-barcoded 5' primer and a J-beta primer mix, a second PCR was run for roughly 6 to 11 cycles. TCRdb reanalysed the 5' RACE reads using MiXCR and keeps one entry per CDR3 protein. The sample lists more than 1,000,000 distinct CDR3 sequences; about 23% were seen once. The sample was also reused in another study, on T cells of mothers and their children.

The specimen was blood. These receptors all come from a girl aged 2-9 years in good health.

This clonotype has at least ten counts. V usage is TRBV7-2 and J usage is TRBJ1-4; no reliable D call. CDR1 and CDR2 from the germline V gene are SGHTA and FQGNSA. The ends were cut back, 2 bases at V and 8 bases at J, with 9 bases in the middle. The CDR3 length is 13 residues. The CDR3 region is CASSLKRSEKLFF. The CDR3 bases are TGTGCCAGCAGCTTAAAGCGGTCGGAAAAACTGTTTTTT.

This clonotype turned up a few times. As DNA, the CDR3 is TGTGCCAGCAGTCCTGCTAGAGATAATTCACCCCTCCACTTT. Translated, it gives CASSPARDNSPLHF. V gene TRBV6-2 or TRBV6-3 combines with J gene TRBJ1-6, with no clear D. CDR1 and CDR2 (germline): MNHEY, SVGEGT. The CDR3 has 14 residues. Trimming pared 5 bases from V and 5 bases from J, leaving 10 bases between.

The V and J genes are TRBV19 and TRBJ2-7; possibly TRBD1 for D (6 bases). This CDR3 has 13 amino acids. V was trimmed by 9 bases and J by 2 bases, leaving 14 bases between them. Germline CDR1 and CDR2: LNHDA and SQIVND (reference sequence). CDR3 region: CASALDRTYEQYF. CDR3 bases: TGTGCCAGCGCACTCGACAGGACCTACGAGCAGTACTTC.

This clonotype was counted many times. The chain joins TRBV7-3 to TRBJ2-1; possibly TRBD1 for D (5 bases). CDR3 length: 14 amino acids. Trimming took 6 bases from V and 7 from J, leaving 16 bases between them. Germline V CDR1 and CDR2: SGHTA, FQGTGA. The CDR3, as DNA: TGTGCCAGCAGTCTTTGGGGCTCAGGGAATGAGCAGTTCTTC. This translates into CASSLWGSGNEQFF.

This clonotype was seen more than once but under ten times. The gene calls are TRBV7-9 and TRBJ2-1, with D unresolved. The tail of the sequence fits TRBJ2-7 better, so the J call may be wrong. The CDR3 runs to 12 residues. The germline gives CDR1 SEHNR, CDR2 FQNEAQ (reference sequence). CDR3 in amino acids: CASSPRGHEQYF. In nucleotides, the CDR3 is TGTGCCAGCAGCCCCCGCGGACACGAGCAGTACTTC.

This clonotype was picked up a small number of times. V usage is TRBV7-2 and J usage is TRBJ2-3; the D gene is possibly TRBD2 (5 bases). CDR3 length: 15 amino acids. V was shortened by 3 bases and J by 4 bases, with 14 bases between the two germline ends. In germline, CDR1 is SGHTA, CDR2 FQGNSA. CDR3 in DNA: TGTGCCAGCAGCTTCACTAGTTTGTTTGCAGATACGCAGTATTTT. Residues: CASSFTSLFADTQYF.

This chain links TRBV21-1 with TRBJ2-7; TRBD1 reflects the table's D call only, with no check against the DNA. TRBV21-1 represents a pseudogene. The CDR3 has 16 amino acids. CDR3 DNA sequence: TGTGCCAGCAGCAAGAGGACAGCCCCTTTATCTTACGAGCAGTACTTC. It encodes CASSKRTAPLSYEQYF.

This clonotype was counted only a few times. The V call is TRBV7-6, the J call TRBJ1-4; D remains unclear. In germline, CDR1 is SGHVS, CDR2 FNYEAQ. The CDR3 covers 16 residues. Trimming stripped 5 bases from V and 1 base from J, with 14 bases between. CDR3 sequence (DNA): TGTGCCAGCAGCCTCGGCACCCCAGAAACTAATGAAAAACTGTTTTTT. It is translated as CASSLGTPETNEKLFF.

This clonotype has more than one count but fewer than ten. The chain employs TRBV28 and TRBJ1-6; no clear D. The ends were cut back, 3 bases at V and 0 bases at J, with 9 bases in the middle. CDR1 and CDR2 from the germline V gene are MDHEN and SYDVKM. This CDR3 region has 16 residues. The CDR3 loop reads CASSLGGSSYNSPLHF. CDR3 nucleotides: TGTGCCAGCAGTTTGGGAGGGAGCTCCTATAATTCACCCCTCCACTTT.

The rearrangement uses TRBV5-1 and TRBJ2-3; 7 positions agree with TRBD2. V trimming: 7 bases; J trimming: 3 bases; junction bases outside the gene matches: 8. The CDR3 is 14 residues long. Germline CDR1 is SGHRS and CDR2 is YFSETQ. The CDR3 is CASLGGSVTDTQYF. Here the CDR3 DNA reads TGCGCCAGCTTGGGCGGGAGCGTTACAGATACGCAGTATTTT.

The CDR3 DNA reads TGTGCCAGCAGTTTACCAGGGGTTGGCGAGCAGTTCTTC. Protein: CASSLPGVGEQFF. The chain joins TRBV28 to TRBJ2-1, with D tentatively TRBD1 (6 bases). The CDR3 consists of 13 residues. Trimming pared 2 bases from V and 10 bases from J, leaving 12 bases between. Germline V CDR1 and CDR2: MDHEN, SYDVKM.

In its sample, this clonotype was seen a few times. J is TRBJ2-1 and V is TRBV27; tentatively, D is TRBD1 or TRBD2 (5 bases each). CDR1 and CDR2 (germline): MNHEY, SMNVEV (reference sequence). This CDR3 contains 17 residues. V lost 6 bases, J lost 4 bases, and 22 bases lay in between. The DNA of the CDR3 is TGTGCCAGCAGACCGGGGACGGTGGAAGCCCAATACAATGAGCAGTTCTTC. Amino acids: CASRPGTVEAQYNEQFF.

This clonotype was found a few times. The V gene is TRBV4-3, the J gene TRBJ2-5, with a weak D call TRBD1 (6 bases). V was pared by 1 base and J by 1 base, with 10 bases between. CDR3 length: 15 residues. Germline V gene sequence: CDR1 LGHNA, CDR2 YSLEER. The CDR3 DNA is TGCGCCAGCAGCCAAGTTACAGGGCCCCAAGAGACCCAGTACTTC. Its protein is CASSQVTGPQETQYF.

The J gene is TRBJ1-4, the V gene TRBV29-1, with unresolved D. Germline V gene data show CDR1 as SQVTM and CDR2 as ANQGSEA. The CDR3 totals 11 residues. The V gene lost 7 bases and the J gene lost 10 bases, with 13 bases spanning the gap. CDR3 in amino acids: CSAIDLGKLFF. The CDR3 region has the DNA TGCAGCGCCATAGACTTGGGAAAACTGTTTTTT.

This clonotype was counted only a few times. V is TRBV5-1 and J is TRBJ2-1; D may be TRBD2 (6 bases). The V and J ends lost 6 bases and 9 bases respectively, with 16 bases between them. This CDR3 is 13 amino acids long. CDR1 is SGHRS, CDR2 YFSETQ, per germline. CDR3 DNA sequence: TGCGCCAGCACAGAGGGCGGGAAACGTGAGCAGTTCTTC. Translation gives CASTEGGKREQFF. Combining the CDR3 with reference TRBV5-1 and TRBJ2-1 gives the whole variable domain KAGVTQTPRYLIKTRGQQVTLSCSPISGHRSVSWYQQTPGQGLQFLFEYFSETQRNKGNFPGRFSGRQFSNSRSEMNVSTLELGDSALYLCASTEGGKREQFFGPGTRLTVL.

The chain combines TRBV4-3 with TRBJ2-1, with D possibly matching TRBD2 (5 bases). Germline loops: CDR1 LGHNA, CDR2 YSLEER. The CDR3 length is 17 residues. Trimming cost V 1 base and J 0 bases, with 13 bases left between them. The CDR3, as DNA: TGCGCCAGCAGCCAAGGTCTAGCCACAAACTCCTACAATGAGCAGTTCTTC. This sequence encodes CASSQGLATNSYNEQFF.

CDR3 nucleotides: TGTGCCACCAGTGATTTGCCCGACTCTGAGCAGTTCTTC. Its protein product is CATSDLPDSEQFF. The rearrangement links TRBV24-1 to TRBJ2-1; D unresolved. The length of the CDR3 is 13 residues. Per the germline V gene, CDR1 is KGHDR and CDR2 is SFDVKD. Trimming cost V 0 bases and J 9 bases, with 8 bases left between them.

This clonotype was recorded a few times. The chain combines TRBV29-1 with TRBJ2-1; perhaps TRBD1 as D (5 bases). From germline, CDR1 is SQVTM and CDR2 ANQGSEA. This CDR3 has 14 residues. Trimming took off 2 bases at V and 4 bases at J, with 12 bases between the two ends. The CDR3 bases are TGCAGCGTTGAAATCGACAGAGGATACAATGAGCAGTTCTTC. Translation: CSVEIDRGYNEQFF.

The sample holds a few counts of this clonotype. The V gene is TRBV4-3, the J gene TRBJ2-1, with 7 bases matching TRBD1. The CDR3 length is 16 residues. Looked up from germline, CDR1 is LGHNA and CDR2 is YSLEER. Trimming at V came to 1 base and at J to 2 bases, leaving 5 bases not matched to a gene. The CDR3 nucleotides are TGCGCCAGCAGCCAAGTATGGCAGGGGGCCTACAATGAGCAGTTCTTC. Translating it yields CASSQVWQGAYNEQFF.

This clonotype was observed a few times. This chain connects TRBV19 to TRBJ2-2; D possibly matches TRBD1 or TRBD2 (5 bases each). The CDR3 runs to 14 residues. The V end lost 3 bases, the J end lost 4 bases, and 9 bases lay between the germline ends. Germline V gene data show CDR1 as LNHDA and CDR2 as SQIVND (reference sequence). CDR3 amino acids: CASSMQGATGELFF. In DNA, the CDR3 is TGTGCCAGTAGTATGCAGGGAGCCACCGGGGAGCTGTTTTTT.

The chain combines TRBV19 with TRBJ2-7, with D perhaps matching TRBD1 or TRBD2 (5 bases each). Trimming pared 5 bases from V and 2 bases from J, leaving 13 bases between. The germline gives CDR1 LNHDA, CDR2 SQIVND (reference sequence). The CDR3 runs to 14 residues. The CDR3 spells CASSPGPKAYEQYF. As DNA, the CDR3 is TGTGCCAGTAGTCCGGGACCGAAGGCCTACGAGCAGTACTTC.

The sample holds a few counts of this clonotype. This chain uses TRBV7-9 with TRBJ2-5; D call uncertain. The J call may be faulty, since TRBJ2-7 better matches the DNA end. The CDR3 is 13 residues long. Per germline, CDR1 SEHNR and CDR2 FQNEAQ (reference sequence). In nucleotides, the CDR3 is TGTGCCAGCAGCTTAGTGGCAGAATACGAGCAGTACTTC. It encodes CASSLVAEYEQYF.

CDR3 sequence: CASSQAGVNTGELFF. The DNA for the CDR3 is TGCGCCAGCAGCCAGGCGGGGGTGAACACCGGGGAGCTGTTTTTT. The chain is built from TRBV4-1 and TRBJ2-2, with 7 bases aligning to TRBD2. Per the germline V gene, CDR1 is MGHRA and CDR2 is YSYEKL. V dropped 3 bases and J dropped 1; count of bases not matched to a gene: 2. The CDR3 runs 15 residues.

V gene TRBV7-9 combines with J gene TRBJ2-3; no firm D call. The CDR3 is 13 residues long. Germline V gene sequence: CDR1 SEHNR, CDR2 FQNEAQ (reference sequence). The V end lost 7 bases, the J end lost 0 bases, and 8 bases lay between the germline ends. This chain's CDR3 is CASKQQSTDTQYF. CDR3 bases: TGTGCCAGCAAACAGCAGAGCACAGATACGCAGTATTTT.

The chain employs TRBV5-6 and TRBJ2-5; D is undetermined. This CDR3 is built from 16 residues. V lost 4 bases, J lost 2 bases, and 18 bases lay in between. Germline V CDR1 and CDR2: SGHDT, YYEEEE. The CDR3 DNA reads TGTGCCAGCAGCAAAGGGCTCGACCCTTGGCAAGAGACCCAGTACTTC. Translating it yields CASSKGLDPWQETQYF.

This clonotype turned up a few times. This chain uses TRBV29-1 with TRBJ2-5, with D maybe TRBD1 (6 bases). In germline, CDR1 is SQVTM, CDR2 ANQGSEA. The CDR3 covers 13 residues. Here the CDR3 reads CSGAGGGGETQYF. The CDR3 DNA reads TGCAGTGGAGCTGGTGGGGGCGGGGAGACCCAGTACTTC.

The chain has TRBV7-9 and TRBJ1-3; D is ambiguous. Per germline, CDR1 SEHNR and CDR2 FQNEAQ (reference sequence). V lost 5 bases to trimming and J lost 4 bases, with 12 bases between them. This CDR3 spans 14 amino acids. The CDR3 nucleotides read TGTGCCAGCAGCCTCCCGGGGAGAGGAAACACCATATATTTT. Its translation is CASSLPGRGNTIYF.

V usage is TRBV7-2 and J usage is TRBJ2-7; 9 bases line up with TRBD2. J gave up 6 bases and V 4 bases, and 7 bases lay outside the gene matches. Germline V CDR1 and CDR2: SGHTA, FQGNSA. The CDR3 runs 14 residues. The CDR3, as DNA: TGTGCCAGCAGCTCGGGACTAGCCCCCTCCGAGCAGTACTTC. Translation: CASSSGLAPSEQYF.

The J gene is TRBJ2-7, the V gene TRBV20-1; the match to TRBD2 covers 9 bases. Losses at the gene ends were 4 bases for V and 5 bases for J; bases not matched to a gene: 6. This CDR3 spans 13 amino acids. Germline lookup yields CDR1 DFQATT and CDR2 SNEGSKA (reference sequence). The CDR3 protein is CSATGTSYHEQYF. The CDR3 DNA follows: TGCAGTGCTACCGGGACTAGCTACCACGAGCAGTACTTC.